Listed here are 8 T cell receptor beta chains from one sample, sequenced in a study of T cells in Graves' hyperthyroidism and ophthalmopathy. There were TCR beta CDR3 regions amplified from RNA transcripts. A set of HTBI primers served as the primers for a first-round RT-PCR of the TCR CDR3. Each CDR3 protein is one row after TCRdb ran MiXCR on the multiplex PCR reads. The data show about 570,000 distinct CDR3 sequences, with around 46% seen just once and 15% to 20% held by the top ten. Material for sequencing was peripheral blood or thyroid tissue (not recorded which). The receptors were gathered from an adult woman with Graves' disease, either hyperthyroidism or ophthalmopathy (not recorded which).

This clonotype was found many times. The chain joins TRBV10-3 to TRBJ2-6; D is possibly TRBD1 (6 bases). This CDR3 region has 14 residues. Germline lookup yields CDR1 ENHRY and CDR2 SYGVKD. V was clipped by 8 bases and J by 2 bases, with 10 bases between them. CDR3 region: CAIQQGAGANVLTF. The CDR3 nucleotides are TGTGCCATCCAACAGGGAGCTGGGGCCAACGTCCTGACTTTC.

This sequence joins TRBV7-6 and TRBJ1-2; D might be TRBD1 (5 bases). The CDR3 runs 16 residues. Per germline, CDR1 SGHVS and CDR2 FNYEAQ. The V end was cut by 0 bases, the J end by 5 bases, with 16 bases between. This CDR3 is CASSLAPAGSEYGYTF. CDR3 nucleotides: TGTGCCAGCAGCTTAGCCCCGGCAGGGTCTGAATATGGCTACACCTTC.

This clonotype appeared many times. This chain links TRBV6-1 with TRBJ2-5; D gene unclear. Trimming removed 4 bases at V and 4 bases at J, with 7 bases between. The CDR3 spans 12 residues. CDR1 and CDR2 from the germline V gene are MNHNS and SASEGT. This chain's CDR3 is CASSGPSETQYF. The CDR3 bases are TGTGCCAGCAGTGGTCCCTCAGAGACCCAGTACTTC.

This clonotype was counted ten times or more. J is TRBJ1-2 and V is TRBV7-9; D possibly corresponds to TRBD1 (6 bases). The germline V gene encodes CDR1 SEHNR and CDR2 FQNEAQ (reference sequence). This CDR3 has 13 amino acids. Trimming left V 2 bases short and J 7 bases short, with 11 bases between. The CDR3 here is CASSLYGDTGYTF. CDR3 in DNA: TGTGCCAGCAGCTTATATGGGGACACTGGCTACACCTTC.

This clonotype was counted once. The gene calls are TRBV5-1 and TRBJ1-1; 9 bases fit TRBD1. The CDR3 has 14 amino acids. The ends lost 2 bases at V and 5 bases at J; junction bases unmatched: 4. The germline V gene has CDR1 SGHRS and CDR2 YFSETQ. CDR3: CASSFDRGSTEAFF. In nucleotides, the CDR3 is TGCGCCAGCAGCTTTGACAGGGGGAGTACTGAAGCTTTCTTT.

The V gene is TRBV7-9, the J gene TRBJ1-4; 7 nucleotides match TRBD1. V trimming: 2 bases; J trimming: 5 bases; junction bases outside the gene matches: 5. CDR1 is SEHNR, CDR2 FQNEAQ, per germline (reference sequence). This CDR3 comprises 15 residues. The CDR3 DNA sequence: TGTGCCAGCAGCTTATTGGGACAGATAAATGAAAAACTGTTTTTT. Amino acid sequence: CASSLLGQINEKLFF.

The rearrangement uses TRBV29-1 and TRBJ1-2; unclear D gene. The V end was cut by 4 bases, the J end by 8 bases, with 8 bases between. The CDR3 runs to 10 residues. Germline CDR1 and CDR2: SQVTM and ANQGSEA. CDR3 nucleotides: TGCAGCGTTGTTGAACAGGGCTACACCTTC. Residues: CSVVEQGYTF.

This clonotype was found once. This chain connects TRBV2 to TRBJ1-5; 9 nucleotides line up with TRBD1. Germline lookup yields CDR1 SNHLY and CDR2 FYNNEI. Trimming cost V 4 bases and J 6 bases; bases outside gene matches: 7. CDR3 length: 15 amino acids. The CDR3 sequence is CASSGGQGESQPQHF. CDR3 DNA sequence: TGTGCCAGCAGTGGGGGACAGGGCGAGAGTCAGCCCCAGCATTTT.